This T cell receptor (beta chain) was documented in a study of shared clonotypes between healthy human individuals. Turning to the study itself: Used for every donor were three CD4 naive, three CD4 memory, two CD8 naive and one CD8 memory plate. Study observations and caveats: Sampling used blood alone; tissue repertoires probably differ. Generally, naive subsets (rather than memory subsets) showed larger estimated richness.

Investigators spread the genomic DNA of each subset evenly over several immunoSEQ plates. Method: immunoSEQ multiplex PCR; TCRdb's copy keeps in-frame clones and lacks some. Of a few million clones in the sample, about 90% were seen once. In the case of this clone: Antigen specificity is unknown.

The sequence came from a young man in good health. Some clones in this sample may be carry-over from other donors' samples. The sequencing input was naive CD4+ T cells from PBMCs. The subset is: CD45RA+ positively selected.

Here the CDR3 DNA reads TGCGCCAGCAGCCAAGAGGCCGCGAGAGCCAAAAACATTCAGTACTTC. The encoded protein is CASSQEAARAKNIQYF. This rearrangement joins TRBV4-3 to TRBJ2-4; D is uncertain. Germline V CDR1 and CDR2: LGHNA, YSLEER. Trimming left V 0 bases short and J 0 bases short, with 9 bases between. This CDR3 comprises 16 residues.